The 13 T cell receptor beta chains below all came from one sample that was sequenced in a study of beta chain features in type 1 diabetes (dated by TCRdb to the late 2010s). Library preparation employed the immunoSEQ multiplex PCR assay. The entire amount of isolated RNA was reverse transcribed using the High Capacity cDNA Reverse Transcription Kit, so the sequenced TCRB transcripts were expressed ones. Here the immuneACCESS table is served through TCRdb, limited to in-frame sequences with V and J called. Missing clones are a known gap in these copies; in checked studies unresolved V genes cover under half, and the rest lacks a known reason. This sample has roughly 450,000 clones in its table, and about 15% of those were observed once. The ten largest make up around 0.035% of the sample. Material: naive CD4+ T cells from blood. The cell subset or site label, read with the paper, signifies: true naive CD4+ T cells. The receptors come from a man aged 25-45 years in good health.

The gene calls are TRBV30 and TRBJ2-3, with D unclear. This CDR3 is 15 amino acids long. CDR1 and CDR2 from the germline V gene are GTSNPN and SVGIG (reference sequence). V lost 4 bases to trimming and J lost 5 bases, with 19 bases between them. CDR3 nucleotide sequence: TGTGCCTGGAATCTGGGCGATCGTGACAAAGATACGCAGTATTTT. This translates into CAWNLGDRDKDTQYF.

This clone was detected a few times. The chain joins TRBV14 to TRBJ1-6; possible D gene TRBD1, 5 bases. V was trimmed by 6 bases and J by 11 bases, leaving 20 bases between them. Germline loops: CDR1 SGHDN, CDR2 FVKESK. This CDR3 is built from 15 residues. CDR3 region: CASSITRQGATPLHF. CDR3 nucleotide sequence: TGTGCCAGCAGTATTACGAGGCAGGGCGCGACACCCCTCCACTTT.

V and J are TRBV14 and TRBJ2-2, with a possible D match to TRBD2 (6 bases). The germline V and J ends were trimmed by 2 bases and 7 bases, with 20 bases remaining between them. Germline CDR1 and CDR2: SGHDN and FVKESK. The CDR3 is 17 residues long. The CDR3, as DNA: TGTGCCAGCAGCCAATTTGGTCGCGGGGCGAAAATCGGGGAGCTGTTTTTT. As protein: CASSQFGRGAKIGELFF.

The CDR3 DNA sequence: TGTGCCAGCAGACGAGAGACTAGGACTAGAAGATTAAGCTCCTACGAGCAGTACGTC. As protein: CASRRETRTRRLSSYEQYV. V is TRBV27 and J is TRBJ2-7, with 7 bases matching TRBD2. Germline V gene sequence: CDR1 MNHEY, CDR2 SMNVEV (reference sequence). The CDR3 consists of 19 residues. V was pared by 6 bases and J by 0 bases, with 20 bases of the junction left unmatched.

The chain has TRBV5-1 and TRBJ1-1; D perhaps matches TRBD1 (5 bases). CDR1 is SGHRS and CDR2 is YFSETQ in the germline V gene. The V and J ends lost 4 bases and 1 base respectively, with 17 bases between them. This CDR3 comprises 16 residues. CDR3 residues: CASSLQPGRQNTEAFF. In nucleotides, the CDR3 is TGCGCCAGCAGCCTTCAACCGGGACGCCAGAACACTGAAGCTTTCTTT.

This clone was observed a handful of times. The genes are TRBV5-1 and TRBJ2-5; no clear D. The V gene's germline CDR1 is SGHRS and CDR2 YFSETQ. The CDR3 extends over 14 amino acids. V lost 0 bases to trimming and J lost 3 bases, with 9 bases between them. The CDR3 DNA is TGCGCCAGCAGCTTGGATGGCAAAAAAGAGACCCAGTACTTC. Translated: CASSLDGKKETQYF.

This rearrangement joins TRBV6-6 to TRBJ1-2; 7 bases agree with TRBD1. Losses at the gene ends were 0 bases for V and 7 bases for J; bases not matched to a gene: 2. This CDR3 is built from 13 residues. Germline CDR1 MNHNY, CDR2 SVGAGI (reference sequence). CDR3 in amino acids: CASSYSGQSGYTF. CDR3 bases: TGTGCCAGCAGTTACTCGGGACAGTCTGGCTACACCTTC.

This clone was detected only a few times. The V call is TRBV12-5, the J call TRBJ1-2; D unresolved. The CDR3 covers 13 residues. With 5 bases removed from V and 6 bases from J, the gap between germline ends came to 13 bases. The V gene's germline CDR1 is LGHNT and CDR2 FRNRAP. The CDR3 loop reads CASGPNLLDGYTF. The CDR3 DNA follows: TGTGCTAGTGGTCCTAACTTATTAGATGGCTACACCTTC.

This chain connects TRBV29-1 to TRBJ2-1; D possibly corresponds to TRBD1 (5 bases). The V gene lost 4 bases and the J gene lost 9 bases, with 13 bases spanning the gap. This CDR3 region has 12 residues. The germline V gene has CDR1 SQVTM and CDR2 ANQGSEA. CDR3 DNA: TGCAGCGTTGGAGCGCAGGGCGGTGAGCAGTTCTTC. Translating it yields CSVGAQGGEQFF.

This clone was seen more than once but under ten times. The chain couples TRBV5-1 to TRBJ2-1, with D perhaps matching TRBD2 (5 bases). Germline V CDR1 and CDR2: SGHRS, YFSETQ. The CDR3 is 13 amino acids. V gave up 7 bases and J gave up 0 bases, with 8 bases separating them. The CDR3 bases are TGCGCCAGCGGCGGGTACTCCTACAATGAGCAGTTCTTC. It codes for CASGGYSYNEQFF. Together with reference TRBV5-1 and TRBJ2-1, the CDR3 gives the full variable domain: KAGVTQTPRYLIKTRGQQVTLSCSPISGHRSVSWYQQTPGQGLQFLFEYFSETQRNKGNFPGRFSGRQFSNSRSEMNVSTLELGDSALYLCASGGYSYNEQFFGPGTRLTVL.

This clone was seen a handful of times. The chain is built from TRBV18 and TRBJ1-4; D is perhaps TRBD1 (6 bases). This CDR3 contains 11 residues. V was pared by 2 bases and J by 15 bases, with 10 bases between. Germline CDR1 KGHSH, CDR2 LQKENI. DNA for the CDR3: TGTGCCAGCTCACCATCGGGACAAATGTTTTTT. It specifies CASSPSGQMFF.

This rearrangement joins TRBV5-6 to TRBJ2-1, with D perhaps TRBD1 (5 bases). Germline V gives CDR1 SGHDT, CDR2 YYEEEE. This CDR3 is built from 16 residues. Trimming stripped 6 bases from V and 4 bases from J, with 20 bases between. CDR3 amino acids: CASIGWGRAKYNEQFF. The CDR3 region has the DNA TGTGCCAGCATAGGATGGGGCAGGGCAAAATACAATGAGCAGTTCTTC.

The table lists this clone with a few counts. The chain couples TRBV4-1 to TRBJ2-1; no clear D gene. The CDR3 is 16 residues long. V gave up 1 base and J gave up 3 bases, with 13 bases separating them. The germline CDR1 and CDR2 sequences are MGHRA and YSYEKL. Here the CDR3 reads CASSQVGRRDYNEQFF. CDR3 bases: TGCGCCAGCAGCCAAGTGGGTCGTAGGGACTACAATGAGCAGTTCTTC.